This entry describes one T cell receptor beta chain. Its antigen is still unknown. No much larger clone is present one base from it, and per-base qualities are unavailable. This sample stems from a study of cytomegalovirus exposure and HLA in healthy donors (TCRdb year 2017). Turning to the overall study: In an earlier analysis of fewer than 750 of the donors, 250 to 300 Gb of sequence data and 95 million to 130 million unique TCR beta sequences from 150 million to 200 million T cells were reported. In a later genetic analysis, genome-wide SNP genotypes for about three fifths of the roughly 670 donors were used, and that subset was treated as a discovery cohort. Among about 400 genotyped donors of the cohort, an average of around 250,000 unique TCR beta nucleotide sequences was sequenced per donor, of which roughly 17% were non-productive. The number of typed donors differed by locus: roughly 629-640 for A, B, C, DRB1 and DQB1; 500 to 550 for DQA1; fewer than 610 for DPA1; and roughly 490 for DPB1. To predict cytomegalovirus infection status, the study brought together high-throughput TCR immunosequencing, statistical association of individual TCRs with disease status, and machine learning. Along with the approximately 620-subject first cohort, a separate validation cohort of about 110 different subjects was used. Every discovery cohort repertoire had been produced on one sequencing platform. Using immunosequencing, the study profiled T cell repertoires from 666 subjects and related those repertoires to cytomegalovirus serostatus. Class I and class II HLA loci were covered by the typing at four-digit resolution. Of the roughly 430 genotyped donors, about 80% fell in the genetic ancestry cluster associated with self-reported Caucasian donors. In the later analysis, no new phenotypic data were used to find candidate immune exposures; instead, reliance was placed on TCR beta sequences and their occurrence across donors. Donor age, sex, ethnicity and CMV serostatus were collected together with the repertoire data. To study patterns of TCR occurrence, a later analysis re-analyzed previously published TCR beta repertoires from several hundred donors and added high-resolution HLA genotyping. An early release covering roughly 640 HLA-typed donors comprised approximately 300 gigabases of sequencing data and roughly 86 million unique TCR sequences. The aim of the study was to test whether cataloging public T cell receptors could identify signatures of past pathogen exposure. An earlier analysis of fewer than 750 of the donors used high-throughput TCR beta sequencing to judge whether each TCR beta V gene segment behaved as functional or pseudogenic. Because of strong linkage in the cohort, roughly five DR-DQ haplotypes were treated as single units for association and clustering. What the authors observed across the whole study: Correlated functional status among segregating V segments might reflect linkage disequilibrium, but an unknown experimental factor could not be ruled out. The classifier was reported to diagnose cytomegalovirus status with high specificity and sensitivity in both the original cohort and the validation cohort. HLA typing was unavailable for some donors at each locus, so association tests used only the typed subset. Specific HLA alleles were associated with around 18,000 TCR beta sequences at a false discovery rate of 0.05 in a later analysis. According to the authors, the approach could potentially be generalized to other disease states and immunological phenotypes. In vitro tests confirmed that a few of the cytomegalovirus-associated TCR beta chains recognize cytomegalovirus antigens. The only immune exposure information available for the cohort was CMV serostatus. An association between a missense DCLRE1C variant and V-gene and J-gene trimming of TCR beta chains was found in a later genetic analysis and replicated in an independent cohort. A further reported finding was that TCR beta sequences accurately predicted the HLA-A and HLA-B alleles for most subjects in the first cohort. In a later analysis, the rate of TCR association differed among HLA loci, with DRB1 alleles having the most associated TCRs and HLA-C alleles having the fewest. The study gave a list of more than 150 TCR beta chains associated with cytomegalovirus. Compared with equally common non-associated chains, HLA-associated TCR beta chains in a later analysis were more clonally expanded and had lower generation probabilities. According to a later analysis, most CMV-associated TCR beta chains appeared to be HLA-restricted, and the HLA associations seemed to be driven largely by CMV exposure. About 15 rarely observed V segments, including chromosome 9 orphons, were excluded from the earlier analysis of almost 600 of the donors because counts were too low. Strong co-occurrence of HLA alleles, especially DR and DQ, made assigning TCR associations to individual alleles difficult. An earlier analysis of approximately 570 of the donors showed that most TCR beta V segments appeared in productive rearrangements either about 87% or about 30% of the time, which broadly matched IMGT annotations. According to a later genetic analysis, donors in an Asian-associated ancestry cluster had fewer N-insertions in productive TCRs than the roughly 700-donor mean. In a later analysis, several top co-occurrence clusters were reported to appear linked to parvovirus B19, influenza, CMV and Epstein-Barr virus. Presence/absence analyses assumed roughly uniform sequencing depth across donors, an assumption that may not hold. Most TCR sequences were observed very rarely across donors, whereas some public TCRs were present in many individuals. In this cohort, only TCR beta chains were sequenced, and detectable features were limited by the absence of alpha or paired-chain data. A group of highly shared sequence variants was considered likely to be a technical artifact of the sequencing pipeline.

The method was the immunoSEQ multiplex PCR assay. The multiplex PCR relied on a mix of 60 forward primers for TCR Vbeta segments and 13 reverse primers for TCR Jbeta segments. The CDR3 region of rearranged TCR beta genes was amplified from genomic DNA by a multiplex PCR assay. The Illumina HiSeq System was used to sequence the amplified TCR beta libraries as 87-base-pair reads. The authors' analysis ran thus. A later analysis tallied about 77 million unique TCR beta chains across the 666 repertoires, and some 10 million of those chains were shared by two or more donors. To remove PCR and sequencing errors, raw reads were error-corrected and collapsed into unique sequences using a nearest-neighbor algorithm that merged closely related sequences. To assign V, D and J gene segments, CDR3 sequences were aligned to IMGT reference sequences. For a sequence to be retained, a match of at least six nucleotides was required to both a V gene segment and a J gene segment. A rearrangement was called productive if the CDR3 had no stop codons and remained in frame with V and J, and every other rearrangement was called non-productive. Following IMGT convention, CDR3 was defined as the stretch from the second conserved V-encoded cysteine to the conserved J-encoded phenylalanine. The earlier analysis of approximately 500 of the donors excluded sequences that lacked an unambiguous match to a single V gene segment. In an earlier analysis of approximately 610 of the donors, V segments were called functional above 56.7% productive rearrangements and were called segregating when the between-donor standard deviation exceeded 5%. A statistical classification framework was built for diagnosing cytomegalovirus status from the catalog of TCR beta chain sequences. V and J gene assignment, in a later analysis, came from comparing TCR nucleotide sequences with IMGT/GENE-DB human TR gene sequences. Using the TCRdist pipeline, a later analysis assigned CDR3 sequences along with most-parsimonious VDJ recombination scenarios. In a later analysis, every TCR beta chain was defined by the combination of its CDR3 amino acid sequence and its V-gene family, and reads without a unique V-gene family were dropped. In a later analysis, 450 to 600 highly shared, low-generation-probability nucleotide sequences were removed to address suspected cross-contamination and a sequencing artifact. A later analysis calculated a clonal expansion index for each public chain from normalized within-repertoire ranks of inferred template counts. In a later analysis, generation probabilities were computed with a VDJ recombination model fitted to out-of-frame rearrangements, and the resulting probabilities were checked against IGoR. In a later analysis, hypergeometric tests were used to score TCR-TCR, TCR-HLA and TCR-CMV co-occurrence, with a repertoire-size bias correction applied to TCR pairs. False discovery rates were estimated in a later analysis by permuting HLA or CMV assignments 20 times. In a later analysis, co-occurring TCRs were grouped using DBSCAN, with TCRdist sequence similarity added in when clustering inside HLA-allele-positive subsets. Co-occurrence clustering excluded repertoires with fewer than 30,000 or more than 120,000 public chains, plus five with anomalous nucleotide sharing. TCRdb limited this immuneACCESS table to in-frame rearrangements with V and J called. A share of clones is missing; checked studies link under half to unresolved V genes, and the rest is unexplained. Clone size and V and J calls were adopted from that table, with D and trimming inferred from the DNA. The sample contains 150,000 or so clones, around three quarters of them found a single time. Of the sample, roughly 3.1% falls within the top ten clones.

The cohort comprised around 690 healthy bone marrow donors. At the time of sampling, all cohort members were nominally healthy, though unrecorded immune exposures were likely present. The donor was CMV seropositive and belonged to the group of 250 to 350 seropositive cohort members. Each donor provided a peripheral blood sample, and peripheral blood mononuclear cells were used for TCR beta sequencing. Genomic DNA was extracted from the blood cell samples with the Qiagen DNeasy Blood Extraction Kit. The sample taken for sequencing was PBMCs. The sequence came from a man aged 35 to 55 in good health and CMV-seropositive.

The sequenced DNA: TGTGCCAGCAGACCGACAGGGGAGGTGAAACTGTTTTTT. Translated, this is CASRPTGEVKLFF. The V and J genes are TRBV7-6 and TRBJ1-4; a stretch of 8 junction bases matches TRBD1. The V end gives up 6 bases and the J end 11 bases, leaving 8 bases in the junction not matched to a gene. The CDR3, cysteine through phenylalanine, is 13 amino acids long. The kept DNA is CDR3 alone, 39 bases in frame from the first base. Reading the germline V gene gives CDR1 SGHVS and CDR2 FNYEAQ.